This T cell receptor (beta chain) was captured by sequencing in a study of immune characterization of retroperitoneal liposarcoma (dated by TCRdb to about 2019). The library was prepared using PCR. The sequencer listed for this sample is NextSeq 500. The public sequencing data were trimmed at Q25 with fastp and processed into clonotypes with MiXCR by TCRdb, which kept only in-frame beta chains. Identical CDR3 proteins give one entry, which carries the most common genes and DNA. This sample is represented by 6,000 to 7,000 distinct CDR3 sequences; around 30% of them were singletons. The top ten constitute 42% of the sample. On this clonotype itself: Its antigen is still unknown. The record has no base qualities; no much larger clone is one base away.

Clipping removes 4 bases from V and 2 bases from J, with 3 as the unmatched junction base count. Per the germline V gene, KGHDR is the CDR1 and SFDVKD is the CDR2. Measured from the cysteine to the phenylalanine, the CDR3 is 15 residues long. Only the CDR3 DNA stays, 45 bases, in frame from base 1. Sequenced: blood. The sequence derives from a male donor with retroperitoneal liposarcoma. The chain joins TRBV24-1 to TRBJ2-1; 8 nucleotides in the junction match TRBD1. The sequence in DNA is TGTGCCACCAGTGACCCGACAGGGGCCTACAATGAGCAGTTCTTC. It encodes CATSDPTGAYNEQFF.